A single sample gave rise to the 6 T cell receptor beta chains below, sequenced in a study of T cells after posttransplantation cyclophosphamide. Controls had myeloablative marrow grafts with methotrexate and calcineurin inhibitor, sampled at 1 year. The repertoire was sequenced with immunoSEQ multiplex PCR; TCRdb's copy has only in-frame clones and lacks some. The table lists 17,000 or so clones, 85% of them singletons, with around 30% in the top ten. The material sequenced was PBMCs, taken after allogeneic stem cell transplant with calcineurin inhibitor and methotrexate. These receptor sequences come from a female patient in her late teens or twenties who received an allogeneic stem cell transplant from an unrelated donor, was CMV-positive, and had acute and chronic GVHD. Some T cells may trace back to the graft donor.

This clone was seen just once. This rearrangement joins TRBV7-6 to TRBJ2-7; 10 bases match TRBD1. The CDR3 is 15 residues long. With 5 bases clipped from V and 2 bases from J, the junction kept 6 bases outside the gene matches. Per germline, CDR1 SGHVS and CDR2 FNYEAQ. The CDR3 loop is CASSQGQGTPYEQYF. The CDR3 coding sequence is TGTGCCAGCAGCCAGGGACAGGGGACACCCTACGAGCAGTACTTC.

The chain is built from TRBV30 and TRBJ2-1; 9 bases line up with TRBD2. The junction had 5 bases not matched to a gene; V was cut back by 4 bases and J by 7 bases. This CDR3 has 13 amino acids. Germline V gene lookup returns CDR1 GTSNPN and CDR2 SVGIG (reference sequence). CDR3 DNA: TGTGCCTGGACTAGCGGGGTGTTAAATGAGCAGTTCTTC. Amino acid sequence: CAWTSGVLNEQFF.

The J gene is TRBJ2-3, the V gene TRBV27, with TRBD2 matching 8 bases. This CDR3 comprises 16 residues. With 2 bases clipped from V and 2 bases from J, the junction kept 6 bases outside the gene matches. Per the germline V gene, CDR1 is MNHEY and CDR2 is SMNVEV (reference sequence). As DNA, the CDR3 is TGTGCCAGCAGTTTAGGGACTAGTAGGCTCACAGATACGCAGTATTTT. It is translated as CASSLGTSRLTDTQYF.

The chain couples TRBV6-1 to TRBJ1-2; the D gene is possibly TRBD1 (5 bases). The germline V and J ends were trimmed by 6 bases and 0 bases, with 11 bases remaining between them. The length of the CDR3 is 14 residues. Looked up from germline, CDR1 is MNHNS and CDR2 is SASEGT. CDR3 sequence reads: CASSADRPNYGYTF. CDR3 sequence (DNA): TGTGCCAGCAGCGCCGACAGACCTAACTATGGCTACACCTTC.

V and J are TRBV7-9 and TRBJ1-2; TRBD1 is a possible D gene (6 bases). This CDR3 spans 13 amino acids. Deletions cut 5 bases from V and 4 bases from J, with 11 bases between. CDR1 and CDR2 from the germline V gene are SEHNR and FQNEAQ (reference sequence). The CDR3: CASSASGAYGYTF. DNA for the CDR3: TGTGCCAGCAGCGCGTCAGGGGCCTATGGCTACACCTTC.

V and J are TRBV4-1 and TRBJ2-4; TRBD2 is a possible D gene (6 bases). From germline, CDR1 is MGHRA and CDR2 YSYEKL. The CDR3 runs 15 residues. V lost 0 bases, J lost 8 bases, and 14 bases lay in between. CDR3 in amino acids: CASSQDGRSLDIQYF. The CDR3 nucleotides read TGCGCCAGCAGCCAAGACGGGAGAAGTTTGGACATTCAGTACTTC.